The 12 T cell receptor beta chains below were found in one sample sequenced in a study of blood T cell repertoires in COVID-19. The assay was immunoSEQ multiplex PCR, and TCRdb's table has in-frame clones only and misses some. The sample records a few hundred thousand clones, 80% to 95% being singletons. The sample comprised PBMCs or T cells enriched from blood (not recorded which). These receptor sequences come from a man between 18 and 29 years old who had recovered from COVID-19.

The chain is built from TRBV3-1 (or the pseudogene TRBV3-2) and TRBJ2-1; either TRBD1 or TRBD2 may fit D (9 bases each). The CDR3 totals 20 residues. Between the trimmed V and J ends, which lost 4 bases and 4 bases, there was a span of 29 bases. Per the germline V gene, CDR1 is LGHDT and CDR2 is YNNKEL (reference sequence). The CDR3 region has the DNA TGTGCCAGCAGCCGCCGGGACAGGGCTTTTTGGCGGGAGGGGTACAATGAGCAGTTCTTC. Encoded protein: CASSRRDRAFWREGYNEQFF.

The chain uses TRBV5-4 and TRBJ2-3; 13 bases are shared with TRBD2. The CDR3 contains 16 residues. The junction had 8 bases not matched to a gene; V was cut back by 5 bases and J by 5 bases. Germline V gene lookup returns CDR1 SGHNT and CDR2 YYREEE (reference sequence). This CDR3 reads CASRSGTSGTGDTQYF. The CDR3 bases are TGTGCCAGCAGATCTGGGACTAGCGGGACGGGAGATACGCAGTATTTT.

The V gene is TRBV28, the J gene TRBJ1-6; 8 bases agree with TRBD1. Trimming cost V 1 base and J 10 bases; bases outside gene matches: 6. This CDR3 contains 15 residues. The germline V gene has CDR1 MDHEN and CDR2 SYDVKM. CDR3 residues: CASSLSQGARSPLHF. The CDR3 region has the DNA TGTGCCAGCAGTTTATCCCAGGGGGCTAGGTCACCCCTCCACTTT.

The CDR3: CASSWSEERGEKLFF. The DNA of the CDR3 is TGTGCCAGCTCCTGGTCAGAAGAACGAGGTGAAAAACTGTTTTTT. The V and J genes are TRBV2 and TRBJ1-4; D gene uncertain. The CDR3 runs to 15 residues. CDR1 and CDR2 (germline): SNHLY, FYNNEI. Trimming cost V 8 bases and J 7 bases, with 20 bases left between them.

This chain links TRBV6-4 with TRBJ2-1; 7 bases align to TRBD2. J gave up 15 bases and V 4 bases, and 6 bases lay outside the gene matches. Looked up from germline, CDR1 is MRHNA and CDR2 is SNTAGT. The CDR3 spans 11 residues. The CDR3 loop reads CASSGSGMVFF. Here the CDR3 DNA reads TGTGCCAGCAGTGGGAGCGGGATGGTGTTCTTC.

V usage is TRBV28 and J usage is TRBJ1-3; D remains unclear. The CDR3 is 16 amino acids. V dropped 5 bases and J dropped 0 bases, with 14 bases sitting between them. In germline, CDR1 is MDHEN, CDR2 SYDVKM. CDR3 coding DNA: TGTGCCAGCAGTCTCCCGGGGTATAACTCTGGAAACACCATATATTTT. It yields the protein CASSLPGYNSGNTIYF.

The chain is built from TRBV28 and TRBJ1-2; the D gene is possibly TRBD1 (5 bases). The CDR3 totals 15 residues. Per germline, CDR1 MDHEN and CDR2 SYDVKM. V was clipped by 1 base and J by 2 bases, with 11 bases between them. The CDR3 is CASSLSRTPNYGYTF. The CDR3 coding sequence is TGTGCCAGCAGTTTATCGAGGACACCGAACTATGGCTACACCTTC.

V and J are TRBV12-3 or TRBV12-4 and TRBJ1-5, with 7 bases fitting TRBD1. J was trimmed by 4 bases and V by 8 bases; bases with no gene match: 5. CDR3 length: 13 residues. CDR3 residues: CASFQGGNQPQHF. The CDR3 DNA reads TGTGCCAGCTTCCAGGGGGGAAATCAGCCCCAGCATTTT.

This chain uses TRBV12-3 or TRBV12-4 with TRBJ1-2; D gene ambiguous. The CDR3 is made up of 13 amino acids. Trimming took off 8 bases at V and 6 bases at J, with 16 bases between the two ends. The CDR3 here is CASVFSGFDGYTF. CDR3 nucleotides: TGTGCCAGCGTGTTCTCAGGCTTTGATGGCTACACCTTC.

The chain's CDR3 is CASIRPSGQGTDTQYF. The CDR3 DNA sequence: TGTGCCAGTATTCGCCCTTCCGGACAGGGGACAGATACGCAGTATTTT. The chain combines TRBV6-7 with TRBJ2-3; 9 positions match TRBD1. TRBV6-7 is noted as an ORF with a role that remains uncertain. The CDR3 consists of 16 residues. With 9 bases clipped from V and 3 bases from J, the junction kept 13 bases outside the gene matches.

The chain has TRBV5-1 and TRBJ1-1, with 9 bases that match TRBD1. The CDR3 runs 15 residues. V lost 4 bases and J lost 3; bases outside the gene matches: 7. Germline V gene data show CDR1 as SGHRS and CDR2 as YFSETQ. CDR3 nucleotide sequence: TGCGCCAGCAGCATCCTACAGGGGGCGGACACTGAAGCTTTCTTT. It yields the protein CASSILQGADTEAFF.

The CDR3 nucleotides are TGTGCCAGCAGCCACAAATCCCGGGACAGGGTTTCGCCCACTGCCCAGCCCCAGCATTTT. Residues: CASSHKSRDRVSPTAQPQHF. The chain couples TRBV4-2 to TRBJ1-5; 9 nucleotides line up with TRBD1. CDR3 length: 20 amino acids. The ends lost 3 bases at V and 7 bases at J; junction bases unmatched: 22. Germline V gene data show CDR1 as LGHNA and CDR2 as YNFKEQ.